The clone carrying this T cell receptor (beta chain) was seen only a few times. Within the sample, other DNA sequences also encode this same CDR3. RNA was isolated and reverse transcribed to cDNA, the sequencing template. TCRdb's table, derived via immunoSEQ multiplex PCR, lists solely in-frame clones and lacks some. The table shows 100,000 to 150,000 clones, with about 49% occurring only once. This sample stems from a study of CD8+ T cells in alopecia areata. Sequencing used CD8+ T cells sorted from blood, obtained at week 0. The source of this sequence is a human donor with alopecia areata.

The CDR3 region has the DNA TGTGCCAGCAGCTTAACCGATACGCAGTATTTT. The encoded protein is CASSLTDTQYF. The chain carries TRBV7-9 and TRBJ2-3, with unresolved D. The germline V gene encodes CDR1 SEHNR and CDR2 FQNEAQ (reference sequence). V dropped 2 bases and J dropped 6 bases, with 3 bases sitting between them. This CDR3 is 11 amino acids long.